This T cell receptor (beta chain) was identified in a study of vaccination and CD4 T cells after COVID-19. The CDR3 covers 13 residues. Germline lookup yields CDR1 ENHRY and CDR2 SYGVKD. V gave up 4 bases and J gave up 4 bases, with 10 bases separating them. The Oncomine TCR Beta short-read assay was applied to DNA of cultured CD4+ T cells. TCRdb redid the calling of the PCR reads with MiXCR, one entry per CDR3 protein. The sample lists roughly 4,200 distinct CDR3 sequences; less than 20% were seen once. As to treatment: roughly nine-day PBMC culture with coronavirus spike peptide pools or control peptides (ViraFEST assay). After culture for 9 to 10 days, isolation of CD4+ T cells was performed by negative selection. This clonotype has a handful of counts. Its antigen is not identified.

This TCR came from a human donor who had recovered from COVID-19. The genes are TRBV10-3 and TRBJ1-2; D might be TRBD1 (5 bases). Sequencing was done on a sample of CD4+ T cells from blood, cultured in vitro. The CDR3 bases are TGTGCCATCAGTGTAGGGGTACTCTATGGCTACACCTTC. Protein product: CAISVGVLYGYTF.